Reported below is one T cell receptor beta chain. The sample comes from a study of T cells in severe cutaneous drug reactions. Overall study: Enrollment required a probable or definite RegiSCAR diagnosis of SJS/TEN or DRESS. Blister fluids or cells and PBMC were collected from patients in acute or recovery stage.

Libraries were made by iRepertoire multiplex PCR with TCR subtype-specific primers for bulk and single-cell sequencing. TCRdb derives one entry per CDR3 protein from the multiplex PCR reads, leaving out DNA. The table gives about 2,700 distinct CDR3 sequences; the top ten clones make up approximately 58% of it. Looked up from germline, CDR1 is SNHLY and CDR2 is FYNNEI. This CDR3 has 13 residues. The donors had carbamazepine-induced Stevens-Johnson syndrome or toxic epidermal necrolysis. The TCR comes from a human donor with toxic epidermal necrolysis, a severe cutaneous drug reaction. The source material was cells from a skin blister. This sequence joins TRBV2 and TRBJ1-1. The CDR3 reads CASSGYRETEAFF.